A single TCR beta chain is shown here with its context. Antigen specificity is unknown. Next came a second PCR, run for about 7 to 12 cycles, which used a sample-barcoded 5' primer along with a J-beta primer mix. Each cDNA molecule was tagged by a template-switch adaptor that had 12 random nucleotides. Each CDR3 protein is one row after TCRdb ran MiXCR on the 5' RACE reads. The table shows around 1,800,000 distinct CDR3 sequences, with about 39% occurring only once. Each individual donor underwent a draw of ten milliliters of peripheral blood. This CDR3 spans 13 amino acids. V was shortened by 3 bases and J by 5 bases, with 13 bases between the two germline ends. CDR1 and CDR2 (germline): DFQATT, SNEGSKA (reference sequence). The sample originates from a study of blood T cells in healthy people across ages. Overall study findings and caveats: Leaving the PBMCs unsorted stopped any conclusive comparison of naive versus antigen-experienced cells. More naive CD4+ cells and higher diversity marked long-lived donors relative to aged donors.

This receptor was obtained from a human donor in good health. The rearrangement uses TRBV20-1 and TRBJ2-5; D remains ambiguous. Sequencing was done on a sample of blood. Here the CDR3 DNA reads TGCAGTGCTAGTTTATTAGGGCGGGAGACCCAGTACTTC. Translating it yields CSASLLGRETQYF.